These 30 T cell receptor beta chains came from one sample sequenced in a study of blood T cell repertoires in COVID-19. The assay was immunoSEQ multiplex PCR, and TCRdb's table has in-frame clones only and misses some. Of approximately 75,000 clones listed, roughly 88% are singletons. The sequencing input was peripheral blood. The receptors were sampled from a woman aged 45-65 years with acute or convalescent COVID-19.

This chain uses TRBV19 with TRBJ2-6; 8 bases are a match to TRBD1. This CDR3 is 19 amino acids long. After removal of 0 bases from V and 0 bases from J, the junction contained 7 bases not matched to a gene. Germline-derived CDR1 and CDR2 are LNHDA and SQIVND (reference sequence). The CDR3 spells CASSIDLQGADSGANVLTF. The CDR3 nucleotides read TGTGCCAGTAGTATAGATCTGCAGGGGGCGGACTCTGGGGCCAACGTCCTGACTTTC.

The J gene is TRBJ2-7, the V gene TRBV6-2 or TRBV6-3; D is ambiguous. Germline CDR1 MNHEY, CDR2 SVGEGT. V was trimmed by 5 bases and J by 2 bases, leaving 7 bases between them. The CDR3 is 12 residues long. For the CDR3, the DNA is TGTGCCAGCAGTCTCGTTGCCTACGAGCAGTACTTC. Translating it yields CASSLVAYEQYF.

This chain links TRBV19 with TRBJ2-3; TRBD2 agrees at 7 bases. The CDR3 runs 14 residues. Germline V gene lookup returns CDR1 LNHDA and CDR2 SQIVND (reference sequence). Unmatched junction bases numbered 6, after V lost 3 bases and J lost 6 bases. The CDR3, as DNA: TGTGCCAGTAGTATCGGACTAGGCCTGGATACGCAGTATTTT. It yields the protein CASSIGLGLDTQYF.

The CDR3 DNA sequence: TGTGCCAGCAGCGTAGCCTCTGAGGTCTACAATGAGCAGTTCTTC. Translating gives CASSVASEVYNEQFF. The chain uses TRBV9 and TRBJ2-1; D call uncertain. Germline V lookup: CDR1 SGDLS, CDR2 YYNGEE. This CDR3 region has 15 residues. Trimming left V 0 bases short and J 3 bases short, with 10 bases between.

The chain uses TRBV6-5 and TRBJ2-7; TRBD2 matches 8 bases. The CDR3 totals 14 residues. Germline values: CDR1 MNHEY, CDR2 SVGAGI. V was pared by 7 bases and J by 2 bases, with 7 bases of the junction left unmatched. CDR3 sequence reads: CASIRSGGTYEQYF. The CDR3 region has the DNA TGTGCCAGCATTAGGAGCGGGGGTACCTACGAGCAGTACTTC.

The chain combines TRBV30 with TRBJ2-7, with D possibly TRBD1 on 5 matching bases. This CDR3 spans 11 amino acids. The V and J ends lost 8 bases and 5 bases respectively, with 13 bases between them. CDR1 is GTSNPN, CDR2 SVGIG, per germline (reference sequence). This chain's CDR3 is CAGRQFHEQYF. CDR3 DNA: TGTGCCGGTAGACAGTTCCACGAGCAGTACTTC.

The CDR3 loop reads CASSQFPMNTEAFF. CDR3 bases: TGTGCCAGCTCCCAGTTCCCCATGAACACTGAAGCTTTCTTT. The chain joins TRBV2 to TRBJ1-1; D call uncertain. This CDR3 spans 14 amino acids. Germline values: CDR1 SNHLY, CDR2 FYNNEI. V was pared by 8 bases and J by 0 bases, with 13 bases between.

The chain employs TRBV2 and TRBJ2-7; 8 nucleotides align to TRBD1. CDR3 length: 14 residues. Per the germline V gene, CDR1 is SNHLY and CDR2 is FYNNEI. V dropped 6 bases and J dropped 1; count of bases not matched to a gene: 5. CDR3 amino acids: CASRDGQGSYEQYF. The CDR3 nucleotides read TGTGCCAGCAGAGACGGACAGGGTTCCTACGAGCAGTACTTC. Together with reference TRBV2 and TRBJ2-7, the CDR3 gives the full variable domain: EPEVTQTPSHQVTQMGQEVILRCVPISNHLYFYWYRQILGQKVEFLVSFYNNEISEKSEIFDDQFSVERPDGSNFTLKIRSTKLEDSAMYFCASRDGQGSYEQYFGPGTRLTVT.

The chain recombines TRBV27 with TRBJ2-3; TRBD2 is a possible D gene (6 bases). Germline CDR1 MNHEY, CDR2 SMNVEV (reference sequence). V lost 6 bases and J 6 bases, leaving 16 bases between the germline ends. The CDR3 has 14 amino acids. Here the CDR3 reads CASRPGLGWDTQYF. CDR3 sequence (DNA): TGTGCCAGCAGGCCGGGACTCGGGTGGGATACGCAGTATTTT.

This clone has a single count. The chain uses TRBV4-2 and TRBJ1-4; D call uncertain. Germline loops: CDR1 LGHNA, CDR2 YNFKEQ. This CDR3 has 16 residues. V was pared by 1 base and J by 5 bases, with 14 bases between. CDR3 loop: CASSQGSWGGNEKLFF. Written as DNA, the CDR3 is TGTGCCAGCAGCCAAGGTTCGTGGGGAGGGAATGAAAAACTGTTTTTT.

The V call is TRBV9, the J call TRBJ2-1; 10 positions match TRBD2. V lost 2 bases to trimming and J lost 5 bases; unmatched junction nucleotides: 1. The CDR3 extends over 14 amino acids. Germline V gene lookup returns CDR1 SGDLS and CDR2 YYNGEE. The CDR3 DNA is TGTGCCAGCAGCGTCGGACTAGCGGACAATGAGCAGTTCTTC. It encodes CASSVGLADNEQFF. The whole variable domain, remainder taken from reference TRBV9 and TRBJ2-1, is DSGVTQTPKHLITATGQRVTLRCSPRSGDLSVYWYQQSLDQGLQFLIQYYNGEERAKGNILERFSAQQFPDLHSELNLSSLELGDSALYFCASSVGLADNEQFFGPGTRLTVL.

This chain connects TRBV28 to TRBJ2-3; no clear D. Trimming removed 3 bases at V and 5 bases at J, with 12 bases between. Looked up from germline, CDR1 is MDHEN and CDR2 is SYDVKM. There are 14 residues in the CDR3. CDR3 nucleotides: TGTGCCAGCAGTTTCACCATCCGAGAAGATACGCAGTATTTT. Protein sequence: CASSFTIREDTQYF. Based on the CDR3 plus reference TRBV28 and TRBJ2-3, the full variable domain is DVKVTQSSRYLVKRTGEKVFLECVQDMDHENMFWYRQDPGLGLRLIYFSYDVKMKEKGDIPEGYSVSREKKERFSLILESASTNQTSMYLCASSFTIREDTQYFGPGTRLTVL.

J is TRBJ1-1 and V is TRBV19, with TRBD1 identical over 8 bases. Germline assignment: CDR1 LNHDA and CDR2 SQIVND (reference sequence). This CDR3 region has 14 residues. With V trimmed by 5 bases and J by 5 bases, 7 bases remained unmatched. The CDR3 DNA follows: TGTGCCAGTAGTTCAGGGGGCTCGGATACTGAAGCTTTCTTT. Its translation is CASSSGGSDTEAFF.

This chain uses TRBV18 with TRBJ2-7; tentatively, D is TRBD1 (6 bases). Trimming removed 2 bases from V and 4 bases from J, with 9 bases in between. This CDR3 is built from 13 residues. Germline V CDR1 and CDR2: KGHSH, LQKENI. The CDR3 loop reads CASSPGGGYEQYF. The CDR3 nucleotides read TGTGCCAGCTCACCAGGGGGCGGATACGAGCAGTACTTC.

CDR3 coding DNA: TGTGCCTGGGGGGGACAGGGCACAGATACGCAGTATTTT. Amino acid sequence: CAWGGQGTDTQYF. The gene calls are TRBV30 and TRBJ2-3, with TRBD1 matching 8 bases. The J segment lost 1 base and the V segment lost 5 bases, leaving 2 bases of the junction unmatched. The CDR3 has 13 amino acids. The germline CDR1 and CDR2 sequences are GTSNPN and SVGIG (reference sequence).

J is TRBJ1-1 and V is TRBV6-5, with 8 positions matching TRBD1. The germline V gene has CDR1 MNHEY and CDR2 SVGAGI. The CDR3 runs 15 residues. J gave up 4 bases and V 0 bases, and 4 bases lay outside the gene matches. The CDR3 reads CASSYSSGGITEAFF. The CDR3 DNA reads as TGTGCCAGCAGTTACTCTTCAGGGGGCATCACTGAAGCTTTCTTT.

CDR3 region: CAWFSKRALGYTF. In DNA form, the CDR3 reads TGTGCCTGGTTCTCGAAGCGAGCGTTGGGCTACACCTTC. The chain carries TRBV30 and TRBJ1-2; D is unclear. The V and J ends lost 5 bases and 8 bases respectively, with 18 bases between them. Germline V gene lookup returns CDR1 GTSNPN and CDR2 SVGIG (reference sequence). The CDR3 totals 13 residues.

The chain uses TRBV3-1 (or the pseudogene TRBV3-2) and TRBJ2-5, with a possible D match to TRBD2 (5 bases). The CDR3 extends over 14 amino acids. Germline CDR1 is LGHDT and CDR2 is YNNKEL (reference sequence). With 4 bases removed from V and 5 bases from J, the gap between germline ends came to 14 bases. Written as DNA, the CDR3 is TGTGCCAGCAGCCCCGGAGGTCTTTCTGAGACCCAGTACTTC. It specifies CASSPGGLSETQYF.

The V gene is TRBV19, the J gene TRBJ2-4, with 7 nucleotides matching TRBD1. The J segment lost 7 bases and the V segment lost 5 bases, leaving 8 bases of the junction unmatched. The CDR3 loop spans 14 amino acids. The V gene's germline CDR1 is LNHDA and CDR2 SQIVND (reference sequence). The CDR3 DNA sequence: TGTGCCAGTAGTGCAAGACAGGGTGGGAACATTCAGTACTTC. Encoded protein: CASSARQGGNIQYF.

This chain connects TRBV16 to TRBJ2-3, with a tentative D call TRBD2 (6 bases). The V gene lost 0 bases and the J gene lost 6 bases, with 10 bases spanning the gap. Germline CDR1 reads KGHSY; CDR2 reads FQNENV. CDR3 length: 14 amino acids. The CDR3 is CASSQSRGGDTQYF. CDR3 DNA sequence: TGTGCCAGCAGCCAATCTAGGGGAGGTGATACGCAGTATTTT.

The gene calls are TRBV9 and TRBJ2-3; D might be TRBD2 (7 bases). Looked up from germline, CDR1 is SGDLS and CDR2 is YYNGEE. Trimming removed 3 bases from V and 4 bases from J, with 12 bases in between. This CDR3 is 14 amino acids long. Here the CDR3 reads CASSARGGSDTQYF. The CDR3 coding sequence is TGTGCCAGCAGCGCAAGGGGGGGCTCAGATACGCAGTATTTT.

V gene TRBV15 combines with J gene TRBJ1-4; D unclear. Germline CDR1 is LNHNV and CDR2 is YYDKDF (reference sequence). The V end lost 4 bases, the J end lost 0 bases, and 9 bases lay between the germline ends. There are 15 residues in the CDR3. The CDR3 sequence is CATSNQVATNEKLFF. CDR3 nucleotide sequence: TGTGCCACCAGCAATCAGGTGGCAACTAATGAAAAACTGTTTTTT.

V gene TRBV5-1 combines with J gene TRBJ2-1, with 9 bases identical to TRBD1. Trimming removed 3 bases from V and 3 bases from J; junction bases left unmatched: 1. The V gene's germline CDR1 is SGHRS and CDR2 YFSETQ. The CDR3 has 14 residues. CDR3 nucleotides: TGCGCCAGCAGCTCGGGACAGGGCTACAATGAGCAGTTCTTC. Amino acids: CASSSGQGYNEQFF.

J is TRBJ1-6 and V is TRBV27; TRBD1 is a possible D gene (5 bases). V shed 6 bases and J shed 10 bases, with 10 bases lying between them. Per germline, CDR1 MNHEY and CDR2 SMNVEV (reference sequence). The CDR3 has 12 amino acids. Here the CDR3 reads CASSPGYSPLHF. In DNA, the CDR3 is TGTGCCAGCAGCCCAGGGTACTCACCCCTCCACTTT.

In DNA, the CDR3 is TGTGCCAGCGGAGGCGGCCCGAACACCGGGGAGCTGTTTTTT. This sequence encodes CASGGGPNTGELFF. V and J are TRBV11-3 and TRBJ2-2, with a weak D call TRBD2 (5 bases). CDR1 and CDR2 from the germline V gene are SGHNT and YENEEA. V lost 8 bases to trimming and J lost 0 bases, with 10 bases between them. The length of the CDR3 is 14 residues.

The chain has TRBV19 and TRBJ2-7; 10 bases match TRBD1. Germline loops: CDR1 LNHDA, CDR2 SQIVND (reference sequence). V trimming: 3 bases; J trimming: 6 bases; junction bases outside the gene matches: 2. The CDR3 extends over 13 amino acids. The CDR3 DNA sequence: TGTGCCAGTAGTATCGGGACAGGGGTCGAGCAGTACTTC. Amino acid sequence: CASSIGTGVEQYF.

The CDR3 sequence is CASSLTRGGRETQYF. The CDR3, as DNA: TGCGCCAGCAGCCTAACCAGGGGTGGGAGAGAGACCCAGTACTTC. J is TRBJ2-5 and V is TRBV4-3, with a possible D match to TRBD1 (6 bases). The CDR3 totals 15 residues. V lost 4 bases to trimming and J lost 4 bases, with 16 bases between them. Germline V gives CDR1 LGHNA, CDR2 YSLEER.

V and J are TRBV28 and TRBJ2-5, with 9 bases that match TRBD1. CDR3 length equals 14 residues. CDR1 and CDR2 from the germline V gene are MDHEN and SYDVKM. With 6 bases clipped from V and 4 bases from J, the junction kept 6 bases outside the gene matches. CDR3 protein: CASSRDRVLETQYF. For the CDR3, the DNA is TGTGCCAGCAGCCGGGACAGGGTGTTAGAGACCCAGTACTTC.

This chain joins TRBV27 and TRBJ2-7; 10 bases fit TRBD2. CDR1 and CDR2 (germline): MNHEY, SMNVEV (reference sequence). The junction had 5 bases not matched to a gene; V was cut back by 8 bases and J by 4 bases. This CDR3 spans 13 amino acids. CDR3 bases: TGTGCCAGCGGGGGACTAGCGTCTTACGAGCAGTACTTC. It translates to CASGGLASYEQYF.

The rearrangement joins TRBV7-9 to TRBJ2-3; 12 positions match TRBD2. Germline lookup yields CDR1 SEHNR and CDR2 FQNEAQ (reference sequence). The length of the CDR3 is 18 residues. The V gene end was trimmed by 5 bases and the J gene end by 1 base; junction bases not matched to a gene: 10. The CDR3: CASSPPFRLAGGTDTQYF. In DNA, the CDR3 is TGTGCCAGCAGCCCCCCCTTCCGACTAGCGGGAGGCACAGATACGCAGTATTTT. Full variable domain (outside the CDR3, taken from reference TRBV7-9 and TRBJ2-3): DTGVSQNPRHKITKRGQNVTFRCDPISEHNRLYWYRQTLGQGPEFLTYFQNEAQLEKSRLLSDRFSAERPKGSFSTLEIQRTEQGDSAMYLCASSPPFRLAGGTDTQYFGPGTRLTVL.